These 10 T cell receptor beta chains share one sample of origin, sequenced in a study of blood T cell repertoires in COVID-19. The data were produced by immunoSEQ multiplex PCR, yet TCRdb's version contains in-frame clones alone and is incomplete. This sample has about 200,000 clones, with about nine tenths found just once. The sequencing input was peripheral blood. These receptors all stem from a man aged 45 to 65 with acute or convalescent COVID-19.

Written as DNA, the CDR3 is TGTGCCAGCAGCTTGTATAGGGAGGAGCAGTACTTC. Its translation: CASSLYREEQYF. The chain couples TRBV5-4 to TRBJ2-7; a weak D match, TRBD2 (5 bases). Deletions cut 1 base from V and 7 bases from J, with 9 bases between. CDR1 is SGHNT, CDR2 YYREEE, per germline (reference sequence). The CDR3 has 12 residues.

The gene calls are TRBV24-1 and TRBJ1-2, with D tentatively TRBD1 (5 bases). The germline V gene encodes CDR1 KGHDR and CDR2 SFDVKD. Between the trimmed V and J ends, which lost 7 bases and 8 bases, there was a span of 16 bases. The CDR3 has 13 amino acids. CDR3: CATSLDTGRGYTF. CDR3 DNA sequence: TGTGCCACCAGCCTGGACACAGGTCGAGGCTACACCTTC.

The V call is TRBV6-5, the J call TRBJ2-7; 9 nucleotides match TRBD1. CDR3 size: 13 residues. Germline V gene lookup returns CDR1 MNHEY and CDR2 SVGAGI. J was trimmed by 5 bases and V by 6 bases; bases with no gene match: 5. The CDR3 here is CASSSGQGHEQYF. The DNA for the CDR3 is TGTGCCAGCAGCTCGGGACAGGGCCACGAGCAGTACTTC.

The chain uses TRBV4-1 and TRBJ1-3; D is unresolved. Looked up from germline, CDR1 is MGHRA and CDR2 is YSYEKL. The ends were cut back, 4 bases at V and 4 bases at J, with 20 bases in the middle. CDR3 length equals 17 residues. CDR3 in DNA: TGCGCCAGCAGCCCCTCCCGGGTCGGAGCGGGGGGAAACACCATATATTTT. This encodes CASSPSRVGAGGNTIYF.

The gene calls are TRBV13 and TRBJ2-6; D perhaps matches TRBD1 (5 bases). The CDR3 is 17 residues long. Trimming shortened V by 5 bases and J by 1 base, and 15 bases separated the two germline ends. The germline gives CDR1 PRHDT, CDR2 FYEKMQ (reference sequence). Here the CDR3 reads CASSRGRAISGANVLTF. The DNA for the CDR3 is TGTGCCAGCAGCCGCGGCAGGGCGATTTCTGGGGCCAACGTCCTGACTTTC.

The chain combines TRBV5-1 with TRBJ2-3; 12 bases agree with TRBD2. V lost 3 bases to trimming and J lost 1 base; unmatched junction nucleotides: 6. CDR1 and CDR2 (germline): SGHRS, YFSETQ. The CDR3 loop spans 17 amino acids. CDR3 sequence (DNA): TGCGCCAGCAGCTCCCTGACTAGCGGGGGACGCACAGATACGCAGTATTTT. This codes for CASSSLTSGGRTDTQYF.

This clone was counted only a few times. V usage is TRBV14 and J usage is TRBJ1-2, with D uncertain. The CDR3 sequence is 14 residues long. Deletions cut 3 bases from V and 4 bases from J, with 12 bases between. CDR1 is SGHDN, CDR2 FVKESK, per germline. The CDR3 sequence: CASSQLISGYGYTF. CDR3 sequence (DNA): TGTGCCAGCAGCCAGTTAATCAGCGGCTATGGCTACACCTTC. Complete variable domain (other parts from reference TRBV14 and TRBJ1-2): EAGVTQFPSHSVIEKGQTVTLRCDPISGHDNLYWYRRVMGKEIKFLLHFVKESKQDESGMPNNRFLAERTGGTYSTLKVQPAELEDSGVYFCASSQLISGYGYTFGSGTRLTVV.

V gene TRBV4-3 combines with J gene TRBJ2-3; 7 nucleotides match TRBD1. The CDR3 length is 17 residues. Germline V lookup: CDR1 LGHNA, CDR2 YSLEER. Losses at the gene ends were 0 bases for V and 4 bases for J; bases not matched to a gene: 10. The CDR3, as DNA: TGCGCCAGCAGCCAAGATTTTGCAGGGGGTTCTGCAGATACGCAGTATTTT. It is translated as CASSQDFAGGSADTQYF.

A single count supports this clone. This sequence joins TRBV5-4 and TRBJ1-3; D is unresolved. In germline, CDR1 is SGHNT, CDR2 YYREEE (reference sequence). V shed 3 bases and J shed 2 bases, with 12 bases lying between them. This CDR3 has 15 amino acids. The CDR3 DNA follows: TGTGCCAGCAGCTCCGGTCGGTATGCTGGAAACACCATATATTTT. Its protein is CASSSGRYAGNTIYF.

Written as DNA, the CDR3 is TGTGCCAGCAGCTTGAAGTCAGACACAGATACGCAGTATTTT. Amino acids: CASSLKSDTDTQYF. The genes are TRBV5-4 and TRBJ2-3; D is undetermined. Trimming shortened V by 1 base and J by 2 bases, and 8 bases separated the two germline ends. This CDR3 is 14 amino acids long. Germline CDR1 and CDR2: SGHNT and YYREEE (reference sequence).